This T cell receptor (beta chain) was sequenced for a study of technical replicates of blood from several donors. The assay was immunoSEQ multiplex PCR, and TCRdb's table has in-frame clones only and misses some. This sample has some 93,000 clones, with 95% found just once. CDR1 is SGDLS, CDR2 YYNGEE, per germline. V was clipped by 7 bases and J by 0 bases, with 11 bases between them. CDR3 length: 15 residues. The receptor was derived from a human donor in good health. The sequencing input was T cells isolated from PBMCs. This chain joins TRBV9 and TRBJ2-6; possibly TRBD1 for D (6 bases). CDR3: CASSRGGSGANVLTF. CDR3 nucleotide sequence: TGTGCCAGCTCAAGAGGGGGCTCTGGGGCCAACGTCCTGACTTTC.